What follows are 13 T cell receptor beta chains derived from one specimen sequenced in a study of shared clonotypes between healthy human individuals. Sequencing was performed with immunoSEQ multiplex PCR; in TCRdb, only in-frame clones are kept and a portion is missing. Here the sample spans under 1,100,000 clones, about 75% being singletons. The specimen was memory CD4+ T cells sorted from blood. As for subset: CD45RA-negative fraction. These receptors were obtained from a man in his late teens or twenties in good health.

The chain couples TRBV6-1 to TRBJ2-3; D may correspond to TRBD1 or TRBD2 (5 bases each). Between the trimmed V and J ends, which lost 4 bases and 2 bases, there was a span of 16 bases. CDR3 length: 16 residues. Germline-derived CDR1 and CDR2 are MNHNS and SASEGT. The CDR3 DNA is TGTGCCAGCAGTGTCCAGATGGGACGTGTCACAGATACGCAGTATTTT. It yields the protein CASSVQMGRVTDTQYF.

The chain links TRBV5-4 to TRBJ2-3; 11 bases agree with TRBD2. The length of the CDR3 is 14 residues. V dropped 4 bases and J dropped 13; count of bases not matched to a gene: 11. Germline values: CDR1 SGHNT, CDR2 YYREEE (reference sequence). In DNA, the CDR3 is TGTGCCAGCAGCAGACAGATACCGGGACTAGCGGAGTATTTT. This codes for CASSRQIPGLAEYF.

This clone has only a few counts. The chain combines TRBV5-6 with TRBJ1-1, with a weak D call TRBD1 (5 bases). V gave up 2 bases and J gave up 5 bases, with 13 bases separating them. Per germline, CDR1 SGHDT and CDR2 YYEEEE. The CDR3 loop spans 14 amino acids. The CDR3 region is CASSLYRSRTEAFF. CDR3 DNA: TGTGCCAGCAGCTTATACAGGTCGAGGACTGAAGCTTTCTTT.

The V gene is TRBV10-3, the J gene TRBJ1-5; a weak D match, TRBD1 (5 bases). The germline CDR1 and CDR2 sequences are ENHRY and SYGVKD. The CDR3 has 15 residues. Trimming shortened V by 0 bases and J by 0 bases, and 6 bases separated the two germline ends. CDR3 nucleotide sequence: TGTGCCATCAGTGAGTCGACAGTTAGCAATCAGCCCCAGCATTTT. Translating it yields CAISESTVSNQPQHF.

The chain links TRBV13 to TRBJ1-1; D unresolved. From germline, CDR1 is PRHDT and CDR2 FYEKMQ (reference sequence). Deletions cut 0 bases from V and 3 bases from J, with 11 bases between. The CDR3 loop spans 15 amino acids. CDR3 DNA sequence: TGTGCCAGCAGCTTAGGCCTACGGGTGGACACTGAAGCTTTCTTT. Its translation is CASSLGLRVDTEAFF.

V usage is TRBV29-1 and J usage is TRBJ2-2, with D unclear. V lost 3 bases, J lost 7 bases, and 6 bases lay in between. The CDR3 has 11 amino acids. Looked up from germline, CDR1 is SQVTM and CDR2 is ANQGSEA. The chain's CDR3 is CSVDSNGELFF. The CDR3 DNA reads as TGCAGCGTTGACAGCAACGGGGAGCTGTTTTTT.

The chain joins TRBV2 to TRBJ2-7; D is unclear. CDR3 length: 11 amino acids. Trimming removed 1 base at V and 11 bases at J, with 9 bases between. In germline, CDR1 is SNHLY, CDR2 FYNNEI. The CDR3 DNA reads as TGTGCCAGCAGTGAAGGTCTGGTCGAGTACTTC. It codes for CASSEGLVEYF.

In this sample, this clone turned up once. V and J are TRBV6-6 and TRBJ2-7; TRBD1 agrees at 9 bases. The J segment lost 7 bases and the V segment lost 2 bases, leaving 12 bases of the junction unmatched. Germline values: CDR1 MNHNY, CDR2 SVGAGI (reference sequence). The CDR3 is 16 amino acids. The CDR3 DNA reads as TGTGCCAGCAGTTACAAGGGGACAGGGACTCCGTGTGAGCAGTACTTC. The encoded protein is CASSYKGTGTPCEQYF.

This clone was detected only a few times. The gene calls are TRBV9 and TRBJ1-1; TRBD1 might be the D (6 bases). Germline V gene sequence: CDR1 SGDLS, CDR2 YYNGEE. Deletions cut 0 bases from V and 4 bases from J, with 22 bases between. The CDR3 is 18 amino acids. CDR3 sequence reads: CASSVGLGLQGRATEAFF. The CDR3 DNA is TGTGCCAGCAGCGTAGGGCTGGGACTTCAGGGGCGGGCCACTGAAGCTTTCTTT.

V and J are TRBV5-1 and TRBJ2-4; D may be TRBD1 (6 bases). V was cut by 2 bases and J by 8 bases, with 14 bases left in between. In germline, CDR1 is SGHRS, CDR2 YFSETQ. The CDR3 is 14 amino acids. The CDR3 DNA reads as TGCGCCAGCAGCTTACAGGGACCCCAGGACATTCAGTACTTC. This translates into CASSLQGPQDIQYF.

This chain uses TRBV21-1 with TRBJ1-5. TRBV21-1 is a documented pseudogene. The CDR3 is 15 residues long. The CDR3 spells CASSIKTSASRPQHF. In nucleotides, the CDR3 is TGTGCCAGCAGCATTAAAACCTCCGCGAGTCGGCCCCAGCATTTT.

This sequence joins TRBV13 and TRBJ2-3, with D uncertain. The CDR3 runs 17 residues. The germline CDR1 and CDR2 sequences are PRHDT and FYEKMQ (reference sequence). Trimming cost V 3 bases and J 5 bases, with 21 bases left between them. The CDR3 here is CASSFSPDLISGDTQYF. CDR3 nucleotides: TGTGCCAGCAGCTTTTCCCCCGACCTAATCTCGGGAGATACGCAGTATTTT.

The rearrangement joins TRBV10-3 to TRBJ2-7, with TRBD1 matching over 9 bases. The CDR3 runs to 12 residues. Germline CDR1 is ENHRY and CDR2 is SYGVKD. The V segment lost 10 bases and the J segment 3 bases; nucleotides outside the gene matches: 4. The CDR3 DNA is TGTGCCACCGGGACAGGGTTCTACGAGCAGTACTTC. This codes for CATGTGFYEQYF.